Listed below are T cell receptor beta chains from one sample, sequenced in a study of CD8 T cells in ankylosing spondylitis. TCRdb itself ran the 5' RACE reads through MiXCR, one entry per CDR3 protein. The sample lists hundreds of thousands of distinct CDR3 sequences, roughly a quarter occurring once. Sequenced: blood, either unsorted or a sorted T cell fraction (not recorded which). The receptors were gathered from a male donor with ankylosing spondylitis. Both conserved end residues are part of each CDR3. Each record gives: J gene, clone size, D gene, V gene, CDR3 DNA, CDR3 protein. A D gene is named only where the DNA matches it firmly. Clone sizes are given selectively: once, few, many, or a class where the clone is expanded.

J: TRBJ1-1
size: -
D: -
V: TRBV14
DNA: TGTGCCAGCAGCCAAGTCGGGCAGACGAACACTGAAGCTTTCTTT
CDR3: CASSQVGQTNTEAFF

J: TRBJ2-1
size: few
D: -
V: TRBV12-3/TRBV12-4
DNA: TGTGCCAGCAGTTGGGTTTCAACGTATCGCAATGAGCAGTTCTTC
CDR3: CASSWVSTYRNEQFF

J: TRBJ2-7
size: -
D: TRBD2
V: TRBV5-1
DNA: TGCGCCAGCAGCAGAGGGGAGCGGGATTACGAGCAGTACTTC
CDR3: CASSRGERDYEQYF

J: TRBJ2-3
size: once
D: TRBD2
V: TRBV27
DNA: TGTGCCAGCAGTTTCGGACTAGCGGGAGTCCTAGGGAGCACAGATACGCAGTATTTT
CDR3: CASSFGLAGVLGSTDTQYF

J: TRBJ2-7
size: few
D: -
V: TRBV20-1
DNA: TGCAGTGCTACGCCCAGCCCTTCCTACGAGCAGTACTTC
CDR3: CSATPSPSYEQYF

J: TRBJ1-1
size: few
D: TRBD1
V: TRBV18
DNA: TGTGCCAGCTCTCCGGGGGAGGGGGCAGCTTTCTTT
CDR3: CASSPGEGAAFF

J: TRBJ1-1
size: -
D: -
V: TRBV6-5
DNA: TGTGCCAGCAGTTACGGGGGGTCGGCAGCTGAAGCTTTCTTT
CDR3: CASSYGGSAAEAFF

J: TRBJ2-7
size: few
D: TRBD2
V: TRBV12-3/TRBV12-4
DNA: TGTGCCAGCGGCTCTGGGACTAGCGGGAGAGCGGGGCTTTACGAGCAGTACTTC
CDR3: CASGSGTSGRAGLYEQYF

J: TRBJ1-4
size: few
D: -
V: TRBV5-1
DNA: TGCGCCAGCAGCTCCACAGGGATTAATGAAAAACTGTTTTTT
CDR3: CASSSTGINEKLFF

J: TRBJ2-3
size: many
D: -
V: TRBV12-3/TRBV12-4
DNA: TGTGCCAGCAGTGGATCGGATACGCAGTATTTT
CDR3: CASSGSDTQYF

J: TRBJ1-2
size: few
D: -
V: TRBV24-1
DNA: TGTGCCACCAGTGATTTGCGCCAGGCTAATGGCTACACCTTC
CDR3: CATSDLRQANGYTF

J: TRBJ1-5
size: -
D: TRBD1
V: TRBV29-1
DNA: TGCAGCGTTGAACCCCGGGACAGGGGGCAAGAAGGCAATCAGCCCCAGCATTTT
CDR3: CSVEPRDRGQEGNQPQHF

J: TRBJ2-2
size: -
D: -
V: TRBV12-3/TRBV12-4
DNA: TGTGCCAGCAGTTTCAGTAGTCTCGCCGGGGAGCTGTTTTTT
CDR3: CASSFSSLAGELFF

J: TRBJ2-3
size: -
D: TRBD2
V: TRBV24-1
DNA: TGTGCCACCAGTGATCCGGAGGGGAGGGAGGGCACAGATACGCAGTATTTT
CDR3: CATSDPEGREGTDTQYF

J: TRBJ2-2
size: -
D: -
V: TRBV6-1
DNA: TGTGCCAGCAGTGAAGCCCCGGTATATTCCGGGGAGCTGTTTTTT
CDR3: CASSEAPVYSGELFF

J: TRBJ1-1
size: few
D: TRBD1
V: TRBV2
DNA: TGTGCCAGCACCCAAATTACCGGGACAGGGGGCACGACTTTCTTT
CDR3: CASTQITGTGGTTFF

J: TRBJ2-1
size: few
D: -
V: TRBV10-3
DNA: TGTGCCATCAGTGAGCCCGAGGCCTACAATGAGCAGTTCTTC
CDR3: CAISEPEAYNEQFF

J: TRBJ2-3
size: -
D: -
V: TRBV6-4
DNA: TGTGCCAGCAGTCCCGGGGTATACACAGATACGCAGTATTTT
CDR3: CASSPGVYTDTQYF

J: TRBJ1-1
size: -
D: -
V: TRBV20-1
DNA: TGCAGTGCTAGCAGACCGGGGTGGGGCACTGAAGCTTTCTTT
CDR3: CSASRPGWGTEAFF

J: TRBJ2-4
size: few
D: -
V: TRBV24-1
DNA: TGTGCCACCAGTGATCCTCGGGGGGCAGGAGCCAAAAACATTCAGTACTTC
CDR3: CATSDPRGAGAKNIQYF

J: TRBJ2-3
size: few
D: TRBD2
V: TRBV27
DNA: TGTGCCAGCAGTTTCCCTCGGGACTATAACACAGATACGCAGTATTTT
CDR3: CASSFPRDYNTDTQYF

J: TRBJ1-6
size: -
D: TRBD1
V: TRBV5-1
DNA: TGCGCCAGCAGCTTGAGCAGGGGGAATAATTCACCCCTCCACTTT
CDR3: CASSLSRGNNSPLHF

J: TRBJ1-2
size: once
D: -
V: TRBV6-1
DNA: TGTGCCAGCGGAGGGGACCGACGAACTAACTATGGCTACACCTTC
CDR3: CASGGDRRTNYGYTF

J: TRBJ2-7
size: -
D: -
V: TRBV6-1
DNA: TGTACCAGCAGTGAAACAGGAAGCTCCTACGAGCAGTACTTC
CDR3: CTSSETGSSYEQYF

J: TRBJ2-3
size: few
D: TRBD2
V: TRBV12-3/TRBV12-4
DNA: TGTGCCAGCAGTTTTTCGGGACTAGCGGGAGTTTTGCAGTATTTT
CDR3: CASSFSGLAGVLQYF

J: TRBJ2-1
size: few
D: -
V: TRBV11-2
DNA: TGTGCCAGCAGCTTAGATCTGCGGGCTTACAATGAGCAGTTCTTC
CDR3: CASSLDLRAYNEQFF

J: TRBJ2-1
size: -
D: -
V: TRBV5-1
DNA: TGCGCCAGCAGCTTGGATCCGGGTGTTGACGAGCAGTTCTTC
CDR3: CASSLDPGVDEQFF

J: TRBJ1-3
size: few
D: -
V: TRBV29-1
DNA: TGCAGCGTTGAGAACTCCTCTGGAAACACCATATATTTT
CDR3: CSVENSSGNTIYF

J: TRBJ2-2
size: few
D: TRBD2
V: TRBV7-8
DNA: TGTGCCAGCAGCTTAGTTCGACTAGCGGGAGGGCCGAGCACCGGGGAGCTGTTTTTT
CDR3: CASSLVRLAGGPSTGELFF

J: TRBJ2-1
size: few
D: TRBD1
V: TRBV20-1
DNA: TGCAGTGCTTCCGGGACAGGTATTGGATCCTACAATGAGCAGTTCTTC
CDR3: CSASGTGIGSYNEQFF

J: TRBJ2-1
size: -
D: TRBD2
V: TRBV5-1
DNA: TGCGCCAGCAGCGCCGGGACTAGTAGGCATGAGCAGTTCTTC
CDR3: CASSAGTSRHEQFF

J: TRBJ1-5
size: few
D: -
V: TRBV4-2
DNA: TGTGCCAGCAGCCCCCGGGACACCAATCAGCCCCAGCATTTT
CDR3: CASSPRDTNQPQHF

J: TRBJ2-7
size: -
D: TRBD2
V: TRBV7-8
DNA: TGTGCCAGCAGCTTCCCAGCTAGCGGCCCAGGCGGTGGCTCCTACGAGCAGTACTTC
CDR3: CASSFPASGPGGGSYEQYF

J: TRBJ1-6
size: few
D: -
V: TRBV6-1
DNA: TGTGCCAGCAGGCTGGACAGCTTGAGCAATTCACCCCTCCACTTT
CDR3: CASRLDSLSNSPLHF

J: TRBJ2-1
size: few
D: -
V: TRBV20-1
DNA: TGCAGTGCTAGAGTACAAGATTTCAATGAGCAGTTCTTC
CDR3: CSARVQDFNEQFF

J: TRBJ2-2
size: few
D: TRBD1
V: TRBV11-1
DNA: TGTGCCAGCAGGCGTGGACAGGGGGTTCCAGCGAACACCGGGGAGCTGTTTTTT
CDR3: CASRRGQGVPANTGELFF

J: TRBJ2-1
size: few
D: TRBD2
V: TRBV10-1
DNA: TGCGCCAGCAGTGACTCCGGGACTAGCGGGTTCAATGAGCAGTTCTTC
CDR3: CASSDSGTSGFNEQFF

J: TRBJ2-7
size: few
D: -
V: TRBV20-1
DNA: TGCAGTGCTAGCAGCATTCGGGCCCCCTCCTACGAGCAGTACTTC
CDR3: CSASSIRAPSYEQYF

J: TRBJ2-1
size: -
D: TRBD2
V: TRBV20-1
DNA: TGCAGTGCAAAGACTAGCGGGAGGGCCCTCGCTAATGAGCAGTTCTTC
CDR3: CSAKTSGRALANEQFF